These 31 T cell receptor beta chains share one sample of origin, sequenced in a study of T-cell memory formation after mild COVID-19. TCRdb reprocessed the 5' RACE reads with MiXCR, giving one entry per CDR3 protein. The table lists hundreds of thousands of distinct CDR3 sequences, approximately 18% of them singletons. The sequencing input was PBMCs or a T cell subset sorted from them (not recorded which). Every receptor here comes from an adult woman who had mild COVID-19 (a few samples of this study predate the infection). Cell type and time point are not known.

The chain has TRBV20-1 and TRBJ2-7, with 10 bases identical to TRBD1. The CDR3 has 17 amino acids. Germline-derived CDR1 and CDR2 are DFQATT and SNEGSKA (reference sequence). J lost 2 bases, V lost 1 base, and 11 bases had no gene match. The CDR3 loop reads CSARGFWSGQGTYEQYF. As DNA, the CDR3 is TGCAGTGCTAGAGGTTTTTGGTCGGGACAGGGGACCTACGAGCAGTACTTC.

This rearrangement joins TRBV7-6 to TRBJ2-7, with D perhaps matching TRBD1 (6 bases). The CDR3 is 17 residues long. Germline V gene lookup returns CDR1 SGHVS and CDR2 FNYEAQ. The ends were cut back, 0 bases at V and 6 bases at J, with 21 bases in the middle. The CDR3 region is CASSLALGGHVPREQYF. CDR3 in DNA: TGTGCCAGCAGCTTAGCGCTAGGGGGACACGTCCCCCGCGAGCAGTACTTC.

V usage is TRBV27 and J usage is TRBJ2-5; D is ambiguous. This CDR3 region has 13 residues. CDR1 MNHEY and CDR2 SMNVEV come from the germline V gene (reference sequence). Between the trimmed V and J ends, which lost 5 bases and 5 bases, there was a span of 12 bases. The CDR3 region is CASSLFWPETQYF. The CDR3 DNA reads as TGTGCCAGCAGTCTATTTTGGCCCGAGACCCAGTACTTC.

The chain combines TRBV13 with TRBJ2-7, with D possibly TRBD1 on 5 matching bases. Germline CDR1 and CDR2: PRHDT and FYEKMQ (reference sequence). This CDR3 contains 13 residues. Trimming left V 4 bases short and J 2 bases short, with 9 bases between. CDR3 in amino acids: CASSSDKTYEQYF. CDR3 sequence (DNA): TGTGCCAGCAGCTCGGACAAAACCTACGAGCAGTACTTC.

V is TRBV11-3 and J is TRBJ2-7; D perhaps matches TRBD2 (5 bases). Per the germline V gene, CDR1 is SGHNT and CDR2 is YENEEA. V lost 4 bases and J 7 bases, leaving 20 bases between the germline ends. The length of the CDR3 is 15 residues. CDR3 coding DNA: TGTGCCAGCAGCTCCCCGCTAGCACAAAAACGGGAGCAGTACTTC. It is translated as CASSSPLAQKREQYF.

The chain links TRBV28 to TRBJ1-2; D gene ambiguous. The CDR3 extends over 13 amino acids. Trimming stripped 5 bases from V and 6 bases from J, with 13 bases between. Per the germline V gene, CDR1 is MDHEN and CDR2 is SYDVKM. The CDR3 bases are TGTGCCAGCAGTCCTGGGAGGCTGGATGGCTACACCTTC. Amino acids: CASSPGRLDGYTF.

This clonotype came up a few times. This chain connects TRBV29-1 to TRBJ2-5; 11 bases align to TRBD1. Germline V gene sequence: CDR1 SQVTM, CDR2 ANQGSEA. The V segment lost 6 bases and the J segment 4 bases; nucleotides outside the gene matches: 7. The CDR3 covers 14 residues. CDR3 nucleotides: TGCAGCGTGGGTGGGACAGGGGGTACAGAGACCCAGTACTTC. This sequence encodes CSVGGTGGTETQYF. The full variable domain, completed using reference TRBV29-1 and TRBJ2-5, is SAVISQKPSRDICQRGTSLTIQCQVDSQVTMMFWYRQQPGQSLTLIATANQGSEATYESGFVIDKFPISRPNLTFSTLTVSNMSPEDSSIYLCSVGGTGGTETQYFGPGTRLLVL.

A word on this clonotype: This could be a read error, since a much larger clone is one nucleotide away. CDR3 DNA sequence: TGTGCCAGCAGCCAAGTAGCGACTTGCGGGAACTACGAGCAGTACTTC. Encoded protein: CASSQVATCGNYEQYF. This chain uses TRBV4-2 with TRBJ2-7; D may be TRBD2 (6 bases). This CDR3 comprises 16 residues. The germline CDR1 and CDR2 sequences are LGHNA and YNFKEQ. Trimming pared 1 base from V and 3 bases from J, leaving 16 bases between.

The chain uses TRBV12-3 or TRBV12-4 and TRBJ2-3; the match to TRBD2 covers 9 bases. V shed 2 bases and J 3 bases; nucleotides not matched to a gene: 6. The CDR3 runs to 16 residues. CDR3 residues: CASSLLAGRGTDTQYF. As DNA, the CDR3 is TGTGCCAGCAGTTTACTAGCGGGAAGAGGAACAGATACGCAGTATTTT.

The CDR3 DNA reads TGTGCCAGCAGCGTAGATGCAGGGGGCCACACCGGGGAGCTGTTTTTT. Translating it yields CASSVDAGGHTGELFF. The chain joins TRBV9 to TRBJ2-2; 8 bases are a match to TRBD1. CDR3 length: 16 residues. V dropped 0 bases and J dropped 3; count of bases not matched to a gene: 4. CDR1 SGDLS and CDR2 YYNGEE come from the germline V gene.

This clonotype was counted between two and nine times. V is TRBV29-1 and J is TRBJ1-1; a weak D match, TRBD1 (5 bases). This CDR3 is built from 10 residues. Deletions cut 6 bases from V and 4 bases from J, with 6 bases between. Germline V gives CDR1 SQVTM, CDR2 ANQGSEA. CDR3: CSVRATEAFF. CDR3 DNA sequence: TGCAGCGTCAGGGCCACTGAAGCTTTCTTT. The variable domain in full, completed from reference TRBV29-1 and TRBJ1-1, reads SAVISQKPSRDICQRGTSLTIQCQVDSQVTMMFWYRQQPGQSLTLIATANQGSEATYESGFVIDKFPISRPNLTFSTLTVSNMSPEDSSIYLCSVRATEAFFGQGTRLTVV.

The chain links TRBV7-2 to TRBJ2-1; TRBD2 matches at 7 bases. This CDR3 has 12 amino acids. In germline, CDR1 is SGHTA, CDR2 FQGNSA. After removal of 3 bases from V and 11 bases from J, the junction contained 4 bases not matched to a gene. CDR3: CASSFASGQQFF. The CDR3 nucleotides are TGTGCCAGCAGCTTCGCTAGCGGTCAGCAGTTCTTC. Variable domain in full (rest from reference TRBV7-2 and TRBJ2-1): GAGVSQSPSNKVTEKGKDVELRCDPISGHTALYWYRQSLGQGLEFLIYFQGNSAPDKSGLPSDRFSAERTGGSVSTLTIQRTQQEDSAVYLCASSFASGQQFFGPGTRLTVL.

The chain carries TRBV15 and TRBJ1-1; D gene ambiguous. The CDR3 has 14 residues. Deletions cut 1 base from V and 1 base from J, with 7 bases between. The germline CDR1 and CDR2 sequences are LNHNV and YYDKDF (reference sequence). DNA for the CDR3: TGTGCCACCAGCAGAGGAAGATGGAACACTGAAGCTTTCTTT. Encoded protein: CATSRGRWNTEAFF.

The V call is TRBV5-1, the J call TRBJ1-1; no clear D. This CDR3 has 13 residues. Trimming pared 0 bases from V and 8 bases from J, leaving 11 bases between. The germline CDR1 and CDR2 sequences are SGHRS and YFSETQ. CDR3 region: CASSLGGTEEAFF. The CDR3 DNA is TGCGCCAGCAGCTTGGGAGGCACAGAAGAAGCTTTCTTT. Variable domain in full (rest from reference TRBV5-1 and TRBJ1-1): KAGVTQTPRYLIKTRGQQVTLSCSPISGHRSVSWYQQTPGQGLQFLFEYFSETQRNKGNFPGRFSGRQFSNSRSEMNVSTLELGDSALYLCASSLGGTEEAFFGQGTRLTVV.

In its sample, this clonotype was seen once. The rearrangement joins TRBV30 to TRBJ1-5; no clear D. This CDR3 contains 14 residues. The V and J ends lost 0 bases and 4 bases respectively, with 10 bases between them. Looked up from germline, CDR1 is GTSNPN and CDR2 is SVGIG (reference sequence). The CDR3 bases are TGTGCCTGGAGTGTAGGTCTCCGGAATCAGCCCCAGCATTTT. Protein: CAWSVGLRNQPQHF.

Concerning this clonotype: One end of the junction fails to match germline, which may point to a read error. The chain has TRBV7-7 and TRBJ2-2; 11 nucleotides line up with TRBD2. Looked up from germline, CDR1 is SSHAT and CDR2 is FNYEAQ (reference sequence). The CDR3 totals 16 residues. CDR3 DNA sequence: TGTGCTAGCAGCCGTGGGACTAGCGGGAACACCGGGGAGCTGTTTTTT. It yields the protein CASSRGTSGNTGELFF. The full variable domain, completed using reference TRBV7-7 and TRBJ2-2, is GAGVSQSPRYKVTKRGQDVTLRCDPISSHATLYWYQQALGQGPEFLTYFNYEAQPDKSGLPSDRFSAERPEGSISTLTIQRTEQRDSAMYRCASSRGTSGNTGELFFGEGSRLTVL.

The CDR3: CASSLVGVAAPSRSYNEQFF. Here the CDR3 DNA reads TGTGCCAGCAGCTTAGTCGGTGTTGCGGCCCCTAGTAGGTCCTACAATGAGCAGTTCTTC. The gene calls are TRBV11-3 and TRBJ2-1, with no clear D. The CDR3 covers 20 residues. Germline V gives CDR1 SGHNT, CDR2 YENEEA. Trimming cost V 1 base and J 1 base, with 23 bases left between them.

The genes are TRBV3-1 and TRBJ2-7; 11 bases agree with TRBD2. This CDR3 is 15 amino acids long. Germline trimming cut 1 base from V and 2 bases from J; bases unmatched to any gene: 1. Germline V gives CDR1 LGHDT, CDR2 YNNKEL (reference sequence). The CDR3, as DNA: TGTGCCAGCAGCCAAGCGACTAGCGGGGCCTACGAGCAGTACTTC. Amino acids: CASSQATSGAYEQYF.

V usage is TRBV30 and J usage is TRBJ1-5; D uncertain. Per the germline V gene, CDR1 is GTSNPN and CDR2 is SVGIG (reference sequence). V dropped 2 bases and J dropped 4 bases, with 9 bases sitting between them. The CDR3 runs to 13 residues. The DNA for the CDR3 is TGTGCCTGGAGTTGGTCACATAATCAGCCCCAGCATTTT. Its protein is CAWSWSHNQPQHF.

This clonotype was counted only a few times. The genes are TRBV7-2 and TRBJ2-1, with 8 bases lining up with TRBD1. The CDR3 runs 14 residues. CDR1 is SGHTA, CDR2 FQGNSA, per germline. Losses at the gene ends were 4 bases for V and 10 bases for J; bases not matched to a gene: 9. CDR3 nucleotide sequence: TGTGCCAGCAGCTCGGGACAGGCCCTGGTCGAGCAGTTCTTC. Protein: CASSSGQALVEQFF.

The CDR3 region has the DNA TGCGCCAGCAGCCTCAGTGGAACTAGCGGGGGGCCCTACAATGAGCAGTTCTTC. It translates to CASSLSGTSGGPYNEQFF. The gene calls are TRBV5-1 and TRBJ2-1; TRBD2 matches 12 bases. The CDR3 loop spans 18 amino acids. V lost 4 bases, J lost 2 bases, and 10 bases stayed unmatched. Per germline, CDR1 SGHRS and CDR2 YFSETQ.

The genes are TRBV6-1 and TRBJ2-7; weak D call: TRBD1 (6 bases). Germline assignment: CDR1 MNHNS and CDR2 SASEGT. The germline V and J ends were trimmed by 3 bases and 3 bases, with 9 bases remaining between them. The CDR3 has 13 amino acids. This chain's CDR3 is CASSDWGLYEQYF. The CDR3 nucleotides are TGTGCCAGCAGTGACTGGGGGCTCTACGAGCAGTACTTC.

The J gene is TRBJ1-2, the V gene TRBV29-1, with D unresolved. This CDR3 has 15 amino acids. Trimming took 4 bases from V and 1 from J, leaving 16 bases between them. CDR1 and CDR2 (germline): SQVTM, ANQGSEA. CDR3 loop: CSVVDGKPYNYGYTF. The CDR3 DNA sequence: TGCAGCGTTGTCGATGGGAAACCCTATAACTATGGCTACACCTTC.

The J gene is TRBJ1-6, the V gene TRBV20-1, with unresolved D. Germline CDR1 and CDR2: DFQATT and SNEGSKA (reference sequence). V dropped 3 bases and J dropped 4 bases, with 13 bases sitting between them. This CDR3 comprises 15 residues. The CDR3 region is CSASPSGVYNSPLHF. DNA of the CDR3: TGCAGTGCTAGCCCCTCTGGAGTTTATAATTCACCCCTCCACTTT.

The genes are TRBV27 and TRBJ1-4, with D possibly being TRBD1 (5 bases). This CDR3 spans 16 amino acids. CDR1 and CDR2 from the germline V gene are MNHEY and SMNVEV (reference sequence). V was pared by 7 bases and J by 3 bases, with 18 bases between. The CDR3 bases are TGTGCCAGCAAGCCGGGACGACGAGGCTCTAATGAAAAACTGTTTTTT. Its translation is CASKPGRRGSNEKLFF.

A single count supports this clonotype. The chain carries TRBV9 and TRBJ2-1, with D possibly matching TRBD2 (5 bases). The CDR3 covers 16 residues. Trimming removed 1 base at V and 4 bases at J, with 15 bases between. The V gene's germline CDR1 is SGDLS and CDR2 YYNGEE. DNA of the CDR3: TGTGCCAGCAGCGTATGGGGAAGGGAGCCTTACAATGAGCAGTTCTTC. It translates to CASSVWGREPYNEQFF.

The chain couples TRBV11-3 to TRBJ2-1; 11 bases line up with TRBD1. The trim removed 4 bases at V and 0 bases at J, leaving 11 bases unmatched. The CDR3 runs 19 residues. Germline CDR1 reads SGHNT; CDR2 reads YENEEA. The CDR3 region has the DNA TGTGCCAGCAGCTCCGGGGGACAGGGGGTTTATAGCTCCTACAATGAGCAGTTCTTC. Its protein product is CASSSGGQGVYSSYNEQFF.

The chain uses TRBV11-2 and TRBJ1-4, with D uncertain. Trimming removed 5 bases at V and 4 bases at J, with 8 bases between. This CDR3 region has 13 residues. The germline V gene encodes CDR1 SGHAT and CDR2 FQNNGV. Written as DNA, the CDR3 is TGTGCCAGCAGCGCGCGGGGTAATGAAAAACTGTTTTTT. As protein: CASSARGNEKLFF.

CDR3 protein: CASSITTRMQGQFF. The CDR3 region has the DNA TGTGCCAGCAGCATTACCACAAGGATGCAGGGGCAGTTCTTC. V usage is TRBV7-9 and J usage is TRBJ2-1; a weak D match, TRBD1 (5 bases). The CDR3 has 14 residues. The germline V gene encodes CDR1 SEHNR and CDR2 FQNEAQ (reference sequence). V lost 5 bases, J lost 12 bases, and 20 bases lay in between.

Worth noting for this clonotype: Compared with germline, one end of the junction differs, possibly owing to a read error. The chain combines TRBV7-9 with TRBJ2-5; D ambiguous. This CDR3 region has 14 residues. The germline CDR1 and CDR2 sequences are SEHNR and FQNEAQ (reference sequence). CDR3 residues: CASILVQDDATQYF. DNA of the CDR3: TGTGCCAGCATCTTAGTTCAGGATGATGCGACCCAGTACTTC.

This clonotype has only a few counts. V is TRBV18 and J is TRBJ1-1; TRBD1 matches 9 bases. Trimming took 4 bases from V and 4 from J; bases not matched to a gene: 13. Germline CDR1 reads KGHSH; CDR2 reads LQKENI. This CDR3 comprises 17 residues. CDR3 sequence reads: CASSRGQGVGPATEAFF. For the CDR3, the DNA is TGTGCCAGCTCACGGGGACAGGGAGTGGGCCCGGCCACTGAAGCTTTCTTT.